The clone carrying this T cell receptor (beta chain) was detected many times. Its specificity is not known. Time point meaning: patch test 1, 2 weeks after DPC sensitization. The treatment is: therapeutic diphenylcyclopropenone sensitization with weekly scalp DPC. It was unfractionated whole blood from which total RNA was extracted. Blood collection took place prior to placing each patch test. Donors, patients with alopecia ranging from 18 to 70 years old and judged suitable for DPC, provided samples. The data derive from a study of human T cells and chemical hapten exposure. The overall study: Per-sample variation in TCR yield stemmed mainly from small pooled library volume differences.

Trimming removed 4 bases from V and 4 bases from J; junction bases left unmatched: 3. The length of the CDR3 is 14 residues. Germline V CDR1 and CDR2: SGHRS, YFSETQ. Whole-study results and caveats: In comparison with controls, expanded TCRs gave rise to a significantly larger number of large CDR3 similarity clusters.

TCRdb passed the RACE reads through MiXCR, listing each CDR3 protein once. The sample records some 41,000 distinct CDR3 sequences, more than 3% being singletons. Sequenced here: whole blood, sampled in connection with sensitization to the hapten diphenylcyclopropenone (DPC). The chain couples TRBV5-1 to TRBJ1-1; 11 nucleotides align to TRBD1. This sequence was found in a man over 45 with alopecia areata. Some clones in this sample may be carry-over from other donors' samples. The CDR3 nucleotides read TGCGCCAGCAGCCCGGGACAGGGGGTCACTGAAGCTTTCTTT. Its protein is CASSPGQGVTEAFF. Complete variable domain (other parts from reference TRBV5-1 and TRBJ1-1): KAGVTQTPRYLIKTRGQQVTLSCSPISGHRSVSWYQQTPGQGLQFLFEYFSETQRNKGNFPGRFSGRQFSNSRSEMNVSTLELGDSALYLCASSPGQGVTEAFFGQGTRLTVV.